This entry is about one T cell receptor (beta chain). The data stem from a study of blood T cell repertoires in COVID-19. Measured with immunoSEQ multiplex PCR; TCRdb has only the in-frame clones, and not every one. The repertoire consists of more than 200,000 clones, with about 79% occurring once and the leading ten covering 1.4%. This clonotype was sampled from a woman aged 40 to 50 who had recovered from COVID-19. The sample consisted of peripheral blood.

CDR3 sequence (DNA): TGTGCCAGCAGTCCTGGAGGGAACACTGAAGCTTTCTTT. This sequence encodes CASSPGGNTEAFF. The genes are TRBV5-6 and TRBJ1-1; D remains unclear. CDR3 length: 13 residues. Germline CDR1 reads SGHDT; CDR2 reads YYEEEE. Trimming took 5 bases from V and 1 from J, leaving 9 bases between them.